Listed here are 15 T cell receptor beta chains from one sample, sequenced in a study of T-cell memory formation after mild COVID-19. TCRdb ran MiXCR on the 5' RACE reads and lists one entry per CDR3 protein. In the table there are some 280,000 distinct CDR3 sequences, 15% to 20% of which are singletons. Sequenced: PBMCs or a T cell subset sorted from them (not recorded which). The source of these receptors is a man between 18 and 35 years old who had mild COVID-19 (a few samples of this study predate the infection). Cell type and time point are not known.

J is TRBJ1-5 and V is TRBV20-1; D is possibly TRBD1 (5 bases). Trimming removed 3 bases at V and 1 base at J, with 10 bases between. This CDR3 comprises 14 residues. Germline V lookup: CDR1 DFQATT, CDR2 SNEGSKA (reference sequence). CDR3 DNA: TGCAGTGCTAGTCCCGGGGCAAGCAATCAGCCCCAGCATTTT. This codes for CSASPGASNQPQHF.

This clonotype was seen a few times. The J gene is TRBJ2-2, the V gene TRBV4-2; 10 bases fit TRBD2. In germline, CDR1 is LGHNA, CDR2 YNFKEQ. The CDR3 is 16 amino acids. Trimming took 1 base from V and 6 from J; bases not matched to a gene: 5. This chain's CDR3 is CASSQVWLAGAGELFF. CDR3 DNA: TGTGCCAGCAGCCAAGTGTGGCTAGCGGGGGCCGGGGAGCTGTTTTTT.

J is TRBJ2-5 and V is TRBV7-2; unclear D gene. Germline assignment: CDR1 SGHTA and CDR2 FQGNSA. The CDR3 is 13 amino acids. V lost 1 base, J lost 4 bases, and 7 bases lay in between. The CDR3 nucleotides read TGTGCCAGCAGCTTAGAGGTCAGAGAGACCCAGTACTTC. Its protein product is CASSLEVRETQYF.

The CDR3 region is CSVAGGNYGYTF. The CDR3 region has the DNA TGCAGCGTTGCGGGCGGGAACTATGGCTACACCTTC. This chain uses TRBV29-1 with TRBJ1-2; D is uncertain. This CDR3 has 12 residues. The germline CDR1 and CDR2 sequences are SQVTM and ANQGSEA. Trimming took 4 bases from V and 2 from J, leaving 8 bases between them.

Written as DNA, the CDR3 is TGTGCCAGCAGCCGCGAAATGCGGGCTACGCAGTATTTT. As protein: CASSREMRATQYF. The gene calls are TRBV7-8 and TRBJ2-3, with a tentative D call TRBD2 (5 bases). The CDR3 contains 13 residues. Germline CDR1 reads SGHVS; CDR2 reads FQNEAQ. Trimming left V 5 bases short and J 8 bases short, with 14 bases between. Drawing the rest from reference TRBV7-8 and TRBJ2-3, the complete variable domain is GAGVSQSPRYKVAKRGQDVALRCDPISGHVSLFWYQQALGQGPEFLTYFQNEAQLDKSGLPSDRFFAERPEGSVSTLKIQRTQQEDSAVYLCASSREMRATQYFGPGTRLTVL.

This clonotype was seen only a few times. V and J are TRBV20-1 and TRBJ2-7; no clear D gene. The CDR3 has 11 amino acids. The ends were cut back, 3 bases at V and 1 base at J, with 4 bases in the middle. CDR1 and CDR2 from the germline V gene are DFQATT and SNEGSKA (reference sequence). CDR3 bases: TGCAGTGCTAGGGCTTCCTACGAGCAGTACGTC. Its protein product is CSARASYEQYV.

This clonotype was detected a few times. CDR3: CASSPPTIETQYF. Written as DNA, the CDR3 is TGTGCCAGCTCACCGCCGACCATAGAGACCCAGTACTTC. The V and J genes are TRBV18 and TRBJ2-5, with D unclear. This CDR3 is 13 amino acids long. The germline V gene encodes CDR1 KGHSH and CDR2 LQKENI. Deletions cut 3 bases from V and 4 bases from J, with 9 bases between.

This clonotype appeared a few times. The genes are TRBV11-2 and TRBJ1-1; D gene unclear. CDR3 length: 16 amino acids. Germline V gene sequence: CDR1 SGHAT, CDR2 FQNNGV. Deletions cut 5 bases from V and 0 bases from J, with 16 bases between. The CDR3 sequence is CASSPGRAGVNTEAFF. The CDR3 nucleotides are TGTGCCAGCAGCCCTGGCCGGGCCGGGGTGAACACTGAAGCTTTCTTT.

Written as DNA, the CDR3 is TGTGCCAGCAGCTTAGTCGGGACTAGCGGGGACTACGAGCAGTACTTC. Its translation is CASSLVGTSGDYEQYF. The chain employs TRBV7-2 and TRBJ2-7; 13 nucleotides agree with TRBD2. Germline assignment: CDR1 SGHTA and CDR2 FQGNSA. This CDR3 is 16 amino acids long. J gave up 3 bases and V 1 base, and 3 bases lay outside the gene matches.

The sample holds a few counts of this clonotype. This chain links TRBV7-2 with TRBJ2-1, with TRBD1 matching 12 bases. In germline, CDR1 is SGHTA, CDR2 FQGNSA. This CDR3 spans 16 amino acids. J gave up 6 bases and V 1 base, and 4 bases lay outside the gene matches. The CDR3 DNA is TGTGCCAGCAGCTTAGTCCCGGGACAGGGGGCCAATGAGCAGTTCTTC. Protein sequence: CASSLVPGQGANEQFF.

V and J are TRBV5-5 and TRBJ2-7, with TRBD1 identical over 8 bases. The germline V gene has CDR1 SGHKS and CDR2 YYEKEE (reference sequence). J gave up 3 bases and V 2 bases, and 1 base lay outside the gene matches. The CDR3 contains 13 residues. The CDR3: CASSFGTGYEQYF. CDR3 nucleotides: TGTGCCAGCAGCTTCGGGACAGGCTACGAGCAGTACTTC.

This clonotype occurred a few times. The chain has TRBV5-1 and TRBJ1-1; TRBD1 aligns across 7 bases. CDR1 and CDR2 from the germline V gene are SGHRS and YFSETQ. The V segment lost 7 bases and the J segment 4 bases; nucleotides outside the gene matches: 7. This CDR3 comprises 13 residues. The CDR3 region is CASHLRGGTEAFF. The CDR3 DNA sequence: TGCGCCAGCCATCTCAGGGGGGGCACTGAAGCTTTCTTT.

In DNA, the CDR3 is TGTGCCAGCAGTGAAAGAGGGCTAGTTCTCCGTTTCTACGAGCAGTACTTC. It encodes CASSERGLVLRFYEQYF. The rearrangement links TRBV2 to TRBJ2-7, with a possible D match to TRBD2 (5 bases). The CDR3 has 17 amino acids. V lost 2 bases to trimming and J lost 3 bases, with 20 bases between them. The germline gives CDR1 SNHLY, CDR2 FYNNEI. Full variable domain (outside the CDR3, taken from reference TRBV2 and TRBJ2-7): EPEVTQTPSHQVTQMGQEVILRCVPISNHLYFYWYRQILGQKVEFLVSFYNNEISEKSEIFDDQFSVERPDGSNFTLKIRSTKLEDSAMYFCASSERGLVLRFYEQYFGPGTRLTVT.

This clonotype has ten or more counts. This chain uses TRBV3-1 with TRBJ1-6; D is uncertain. Germline values: CDR1 LGHDT, CDR2 YNNKEL (reference sequence). With 2 bases removed from V and 10 bases from J, the gap between germline ends came to 15 bases. CDR3 length: 15 amino acids. This CDR3 is CASSQNEGGGSPLHF. DNA for the CDR3: TGTGCCAGCAGCCAAAACGAAGGAGGAGGCTCACCCCTCCACTTT.

Concerning this clonotype itself: One end of the junction varies from germline; a read error may be responsible. The chain couples TRBV5-4 to TRBJ1-5, with D hard to call. CDR3 length: 13 residues. Germline lookup yields CDR1 SGHNT and CDR2 YYREEE (reference sequence). CDR3 amino acids: CARSLGWDQPQHF. The DNA of the CDR3 is TGTGCCCGCAGCTTGGGGTGGGATCAGCCCCAGCATTTT.